This T cell receptor (beta chain) is drawn from a study of immune heterogeneity within non-small cell lung tumors. The authors amplified TCR beta CDR3 by multiplex PCR with 32 V and 13 J primers. A single record per CDR3 protein comes from TCRdb applying MiXCR to the multiplex PCR reads. The sample shows roughly 12,000 distinct CDR3 sequences, approximately 20% of them seen only once. The CDR3 consists of 20 residues. Trimming left V 0 bases short and J 0 bases short, with 22 bases between. Germline V gene lookup returns CDR1 MGHRA and CDR2 YSYEKL. Per sample, around 0.65 ug of bulk tumor genomic DNA was the template used. Widely spaced biopsies, several per primary tumor, were obtained at surgery. Curative operations were performed on patients who had untreated, newly diagnosed non-small cell lung cancer.

The chain employs TRBV4-1 and TRBJ2-3; D possibly corresponds to TRBD1 (6 bases). The sequenced material came from lung tumor tissue. This TCR derives from a man aged 60-69 years with non-small cell lung cancer. The CDR3 bases are TGCGCCAGCAGCCAAGAAGTGAATGCGCCAGGGGCCGTTAGCACAGATACGCAGTATTTT. Translating gives CASSQEVNAPGAVSTDTQYF.